Each of the 29 T cell receptor beta chains below was sequenced from the same sample in a study of vaccination and CD4 T cells after COVID-19. Which antigens these TCRs recognize remains unknown. Sample treatment: roughly 10-day PBMC culture with coronavirus spike peptide pools or control peptides (ViraFEST assay). Sequencing of cultured CD4+ T cell DNA used the Oncomine TCR Beta short-read assay. TCRdb fed the PCR reads into MiXCR, producing one record per CDR3 protein. The table records 20,000 to 25,000 distinct CDR3 sequences, about 39% of them present only once. Material: CD4+ T cells from blood, cultured in vitro. These receptors all stem from a human donor who had recovered from COVID-19.

V gene TRBV6-1 combines with J gene TRBJ1-1, with D perhaps matching TRBD1 (6 bases). Germline V gene lookup returns CDR1 MNHNS and CDR2 SASEGT. The CDR3 extends over 15 amino acids. Between the trimmed V and J ends, which lost 7 bases and 3 bases, there was a span of 18 bases. The CDR3 region is CASIAGALGDTEAFF. The CDR3 DNA follows: TGTGCCAGCATAGCAGGGGCCCTTGGGGACACTGAAGCTTTCTTT.

This clonotype was counted between two and nine times. This rearrangement joins TRBV11-1 to TRBJ2-5, with D unresolved. This CDR3 comprises 15 residues. V was clipped by 1 base and J by 1 base, with 10 bases between them. In germline, CDR1 is SGHAT, CDR2 FQDESV (reference sequence). The CDR3 protein is CASSLVGPGQETQYF. The DNA for the CDR3 is TGTGCCAGCAGCTTAGTCGGGCCCGGCCAAGAGACCCAGTACTTC.

This clonotype has only a few counts. The chain is built from TRBV20-1 and TRBJ1-2, with TRBD1 as a possible D gene (5 bases). The V end was cut by 0 bases, the J end by 7 bases, with 15 bases between. The germline V gene has CDR1 DFQATT and CDR2 SNEGSKA (reference sequence). The CDR3 totals 14 residues. This CDR3 is CSARDQTAWGGYTF. DNA of the CDR3: TGCAGTGCTAGAGATCAGACAGCCTGGGGTGGCTACACCTTC.

V is TRBV6-5 and J is TRBJ2-5, with TRBD2 matching over 8 bases. J was trimmed by 1 base and V by 4 bases; bases with no gene match: 2. The CDR3 runs 14 residues. CDR1 is MNHEY and CDR2 is SVGAGI in the germline V gene. CDR3 coding DNA: TGTGCCAGCAGTTCAGCGGGGGCCCAAGAGACCCAGTACTTC. Translating it yields CASSSAGAQETQYF.

V gene TRBV19 combines with J gene TRBJ2-4; 7 bases are a match to TRBD2. This CDR3 is 16 amino acids long. Trimming removed 3 bases from V and 1 base from J; junction bases left unmatched: 6. Germline V gives CDR1 LNHDA, CDR2 SQIVND (reference sequence). CDR3 sequence reads: CASSIDLGGAKNIQYF. The CDR3 DNA reads as TGTGCCAGTAGTATTGATTTGGGGGGGGCCAAAAACATTCAGTACTTC.

The genes are TRBV7-6 and TRBJ2-2; 9 bases agree with TRBD2. The germline gives CDR1 SGHVS, CDR2 FNYEAQ. The CDR3 sequence is 16 residues long. The V gene end was trimmed by 1 base and the J gene end by 1 base; junction bases not matched to a gene: 1. CDR3 DNA sequence: TGTGCCAGCAGCTTAGGTAGCGGGGGGAACACCGGGGAGCTGTTTTTT. Protein product: CASSLGSGGNTGELFF. Full variable domain (outside the CDR3, taken from reference TRBV7-6 and TRBJ2-2): GAGVSQSPRYKVTKRGQDVALRCDPISGHVSLYWYRQALGQGPEFLTYFNYEAQQDKSGLPNDRFSAERPEGSISTLTIQRTEQRDSAMYRCASSLGSGGNTGELFFGEGSRLTVL.

CDR3 nucleotide sequence: TGCAGTGCTAGAGATCCCCTTGGGATATACAATGAGCAGTTCTTC. This codes for CSARDPLGIYNEQFF. J is TRBJ2-1 and V is TRBV20-1; D uncertain. Germline V lookup: CDR1 DFQATT, CDR2 SNEGSKA (reference sequence). Trimming removed 0 bases from V and 4 bases from J, with 13 bases in between. The CDR3 consists of 15 residues.

The chain is built from TRBV12-3 or TRBV12-4 and TRBJ1-1; the D gene is possibly TRBD1 (5 bases). This CDR3 region has 16 residues. Trimming took 2 bases from V and 0 from J, leaving 13 bases between them. The CDR3 spells CASSLLAGRMNTEAFF. CDR3 DNA: TGTGCCAGCAGTTTATTAGCGGGACGGATGAACACTGAAGCTTTCTTT.

The chain is built from TRBV7-8 and TRBJ2-3, with D hard to call. V gave up 1 base and J gave up 3 bases, with 5 bases separating them. The CDR3 sequence is 13 residues long. Germline CDR1 SGHVS, CDR2 FQNEAQ. DNA of the CDR3: TGTGCCAGCAGCTTAGAACGGACAGATACGCAGTATTTT. Translation gives CASSLERTDTQYF.

A few counts support this clonotype. This sequence joins TRBV10-3 and TRBJ1-1; no clear D. The CDR3 loop spans 11 amino acids. The germline V and J ends were trimmed by 6 bases and 3 bases, with 5 bases remaining between them. Germline CDR1 reads ENHRY; CDR2 reads SYGVKD. The CDR3 DNA reads TGTGCCATCAGGACGGACACTGAAGCTTTCTTT. It is translated as CAIRTDTEAFF.

This clonotype was counted between two and nine times. The rearrangement links TRBV30 to TRBJ2-7, with TRBD2 identical over 11 bases. Trimming took 4 bases from V and 1 from J; bases not matched to a gene: 6. Germline V gives CDR1 GTSNPN, CDR2 SVGIG (reference sequence). The CDR3 contains 15 residues. The CDR3 loop reads CAWTSTSGRSYEQYF. The CDR3 DNA reads as TGTGCCTGGACATCTACTAGCGGGAGATCCTACGAGCAGTACTTC.

The chain combines TRBV2 with TRBJ2-3; the D is unclear. The CDR3 runs to 15 residues. Germline V gives CDR1 SNHLY, CDR2 FYNNEI. V lost 4 bases and J 2 bases, leaving 13 bases between the germline ends. In nucleotides, the CDR3 is TGTGCCAGCAGTGGATTTGCGCGGAACACAGATACGCAGTATTTT. Protein: CASSGFARNTDTQYF.

This clonotype was detected once. The chain is built from TRBV4-3 and TRBJ2-7; 9 bases line up with TRBD1. The CDR3 has 17 residues. CDR1 is LGHNA and CDR2 is YSLEER in the germline V gene. Trimming at V came to 1 base and at J to 5 bases, leaving 12 bases not matched to a gene. The CDR3 region is CASSQVGRGQGRNEQYF. CDR3 nucleotides: TGCGCCAGCAGCCAAGTGGGTCGAGGACAGGGGAGGAACGAGCAGTACTTC.

The V gene is TRBV30, the J gene TRBJ2-2, with D possibly matching TRBD2 (6 bases). The CDR3 totals 12 residues. Germline V gene sequence: CDR1 GTSNPN, CDR2 SVGIG (reference sequence). V dropped 5 bases and J dropped 9 bases, with 13 bases sitting between them. The CDR3 nucleotides are TGTGCCTGGGGACTACCATACAGGGAGCTGTTTTTT. This codes for CAWGLPYRELFF. The whole variable domain, filled in from reference TRBV30 and TRBJ2-2, reads SQTIHQWPATLVQPVGSPLSLECTVEGTSNPNLYWYRQAAGRGLQLLFYSVGIGQISSEVPQNLSASRPQDRQFILSSKKLLLSDSGFYLCAWGLPYRELFFGEGSRLTVL.

In this sample, this clonotype turned up once. The chain links TRBV28 to TRBJ1-1; D uncertain. Trimming took off 7 bases at V and 7 bases at J, with 13 bases between the two ends. There are 12 residues in the CDR3. The germline gives CDR1 MDHEN, CDR2 SYDVKM. The DNA of the CDR3 is TGTGCCAGCATGAGCAGAAATAATGAAGCTTTCTTT. Its translation: CASMSRNNEAFF.

This clonotype has just a few counts. This chain connects TRBV7-3 to TRBJ2-3; 7 bases are shared with TRBD2. The J segment lost 0 bases and the V segment lost 4 bases, leaving 7 bases of the junction unmatched. CDR3 length equals 16 residues. Germline V gene sequence: CDR1 SGHTA, CDR2 FQGTGA. The CDR3 region is CASSCPAGSSTDTQYF. CDR3 in DNA: TGTGCCAGCAGCTGCCCAGCGGGGTCTAGCACAGATACGCAGTATTTT. The full variable domain, rest sourced from reference TRBV7-3 and TRBJ2-3, is GAGVSQTPSNKVTEKGKYVELRCDPISGHTALYWYRQSLGQGPEFLIYFQGTGAADDSGLPNDRFFAVRPEGSVSTLKIQRTERGDSAVYLCASSCPAGSSTDTQYFGPGTRLTVL.

This clonotype was observed a few times. V is TRBV11-2 and J is TRBJ1-2, with 7 bases that match TRBD1. The germline V gene has CDR1 SGHAT and CDR2 FQNNGV. V lost 7 bases to trimming and J lost 5 bases; unmatched junction nucleotides: 16. This CDR3 is built from 16 residues. CDR3 DNA: TGTGCCAGCACCCGAGGGGGCAGCCCCCTGGGTTATGGCTACACCTTC. This gives the protein CASTRGGSPLGYGYTF.

The chain has TRBV12-3 or TRBV12-4 and TRBJ1-1; 8 bases agree with TRBD1. V lost 9 bases and J lost 7; bases outside the gene matches: 7. CDR3 length: 12 residues. The CDR3 bases are TGTGCCAGTTGGGGAGGACAGGGTGAAGCTTTCTTT. Translated, it gives CASWGGQGEAFF.

This rearrangement joins TRBV20-1 to TRBJ2-4, with D possibly TRBD2 on 5 matching bases. The CDR3 contains 11 residues. The V gene's germline CDR1 is DFQATT and CDR2 SNEGSKA (reference sequence). Between the trimmed V and J ends, which lost 4 bases and 14 bases, there was a span of 15 bases. CDR3 in DNA: TGCAGTGCTACCCGCTCCGGGGTTGAGTACTTC. It is translated as CSATRSGVEYF.

V and J are TRBV2 and TRBJ1-1; 8 bases agree with TRBD1. This CDR3 has 12 residues. The trim removed 7 bases at V and 10 bases at J, leaving 8 bases unmatched. Per germline, CDR1 SNHLY and CDR2 FYNNEI. Here the CDR3 reads CASTTGQGLAFF. The CDR3 nucleotides read TGTGCCAGCACCACCGGACAGGGCCTAGCTTTCTTT.

This clonotype was detected only a few times. The chain links TRBV4-1 to TRBJ2-2, with TRBD2 as a possible D gene (6 bases). Germline CDR1 MGHRA, CDR2 YSYEKL. The CDR3 is 18 amino acids. Trimming left V 0 bases short and J 5 bases short, with 19 bases between. CDR3 residues: CASSQEGGDAPGTGELFF. The CDR3 DNA reads as TGCGCCAGCAGCCAAGAAGGCGGGGACGCCCCGGGGACCGGGGAGCTGTTTTTT.

In this sample, this clonotype turned up a few times. The chain couples TRBV20-1 to TRBJ1-2, with D perhaps TRBD1 (5 bases). Germline-derived CDR1 and CDR2 are DFQATT and SNEGSKA (reference sequence). The CDR3 runs 13 residues. The V end lost 6 bases, the J end lost 0 bases, and 11 bases lay between the germline ends. The chain's CDR3 is CSARQSTNYGYTF. CDR3 DNA sequence: TGCAGTGCCAGACAGAGTACTAACTATGGCTACACCTTC.

The CDR3 nucleotides are TGTGCCAGCTCACCGGACTCAAGAACCGGGGAGCTGTTTTTT. Translated, it gives CASSPDSRTGELFF. The rearrangement joins TRBV18 to TRBJ2-2; maybe TRBD2 (5 bases). The CDR3 covers 14 residues. The germline V gene has CDR1 KGHSH and CDR2 LQKENI. V was shortened by 3 bases and J by 5 bases, with 10 bases between the two germline ends.

This chain's CDR3 is CASSLSDRDLNQPQHF. CDR3 nucleotide sequence: TGTGCCAGCAGTCTCTCGGACAGGGACCTCAATCAGCCCCAGCATTTT. This rearrangement joins TRBV11-3 to TRBJ1-5; 8 positions match TRBD1. With 6 bases clipped from V and 3 bases from J, the junction kept 10 bases outside the gene matches. CDR1 and CDR2 from the germline V gene are SGHNT and YENEEA. The CDR3 totals 16 residues. The full variable domain, completed using reference TRBV11-3 and TRBJ1-5, is EAGVVQSPRYKIIEKKQPVAFWCNPISGHNTLYWYLQNLGQGPELLIRYENEEAVDDSQLPKDRFSAERLKGVDSTLKIQPAELGDSAVYLCASSLSDRDLNQPQHFGDGTRLSIL.

The rearrangement links TRBV19 to TRBJ1-1; possible D gene TRBD1, 5 bases. V dropped 6 bases and J dropped 0 bases, with 17 bases sitting between them. Germline CDR1 and CDR2: LNHDA and SQIVND (reference sequence). The CDR3 is 16 amino acids. CDR3 sequence (DNA): TGTGCCAGTAGGGGGGTCGGGAATGCCCTGAACACTGAAGCTTTCTTT. Amino acid sequence: CASRGVGNALNTEAFF.

The chain carries TRBV6-1 and TRBJ2-3; 9 bases fit TRBD2. V dropped 6 bases and J dropped 3; count of bases not matched to a gene: 1. This CDR3 comprises 13 residues. Looked up from germline, CDR1 is MNHNS and CDR2 is SASEGT. CDR3 protein: CASRREGTDTQYF. The DNA for the CDR3 is TGTGCCAGCAGGCGGGAGGGGACAGATACGCAGTATTTT.

The V call is TRBV25-1, the J call TRBJ2-5; TRBD1 is a possible D gene (8 bases). V dropped 3 bases and J dropped 5 bases, with 16 bases sitting between them. Germline V gene lookup returns CDR1 MGHDK and CDR2 SYGVNS. CDR3 size: 15 residues. In nucleotides, the CDR3 is TGTGCCAGCAGTGACCTCGACAGGGGAGGGGAGACCCAGTACTTC. Translation: CASSDLDRGGETQYF. Based on the CDR3 plus reference TRBV25-1 and TRBJ2-5, the full variable domain is EADIYQTPRYLVIGTGKKITLECSQTMGHDKMYWYQQDPGMELHLIHYSYGVNSTEKGDLSSESTVSRIRTEHFPLTLESARPSHTSQYLCASSDLDRGGETQYFGPGTRLLVL.

The chain combines TRBV19 with TRBJ1-1; no clear D. V was clipped by 4 bases and J by 1 base, with 7 bases between them. Germline assignment: CDR1 LNHDA and CDR2 SQIVND (reference sequence). The length of the CDR3 is 13 residues. This CDR3 is CASSKRQNTEAFF. CDR3 coding DNA: TGTGCCAGTAGTAAACGACAGAACACTGAAGCTTTCTTT.

This chain links TRBV28 with TRBJ2-7, with 7 bases matching TRBD2. V gave up 4 bases and J gave up 1 base; unmatched junction bases: 13. The CDR3 is 17 residues long. Germline lookup yields CDR1 MDHEN and CDR2 SYDVKM. The CDR3 here is CASSSTRGRGNSYEQYF. CDR3 in DNA: TGTGCCAGCAGTTCCACCCGGGGGAGGGGTAATTCCTACGAGCAGTACTTC.